These 16 T cell receptor beta chains came from one sample sequenced in a study of T cells after yellow fever vaccination. TCRdb itself ran the 5' RACE reads through MiXCR, one entry per CDR3 protein. This table holds around 340,000 distinct CDR3 sequences, approximately 12% found once. Material: CD4+ T cells sorted from PBMCs, obtained 15 days after the yellow fever booster vaccination. These TCRs come from a man in his late teens or twenties who received the YFV17D yellow fever vaccine.

The CDR3 loop is CASSRAGAPETQYF. The CDR3 DNA reads as TGTGCCAGCAGCCGGGCGGGGGCCCCAGAGACCCAGTACTTC. The chain employs TRBV5-6 and TRBJ2-5, with a possible D match to TRBD2 (7 bases). V was trimmed by 4 bases and J by 4 bases, leaving 14 bases between them. From germline, CDR1 is SGHDT and CDR2 YYEEEE. The CDR3 contains 14 residues.

Ten or more counts support this clonotype. The chain is built from TRBV5-1 and TRBJ2-5, with 7 positions matching TRBD2. The CDR3 is 13 residues long. The germline CDR1 and CDR2 sequences are SGHRS and YFSETQ. Trimming cost V 2 bases and J 7 bases; bases outside gene matches: 5. In nucleotides, the CDR3 is TGCGCCAGCAGCTTTGGGGGGGATGTGACCCAGTACTTC. It translates to CASSFGGDVTQYF.

A few counts support this clonotype. The J gene is TRBJ2-5, the V gene TRBV28; a possible D gene is TRBD2 (5 bases). The V end was cut by 5 bases, the J end by 5 bases, with 21 bases between. From germline, CDR1 is MDHEN and CDR2 SYDVKM. This CDR3 is 16 amino acids long. DNA for the CDR3: TGTGCCAGCAGTCCTCTAGGACTCGTCCTGGGGGAGACCCAGTACTTC. Its translation is CASSPLGLVLGETQYF.

This clonotype has only a few counts. This chain links TRBV12-3 or TRBV12-4 with TRBJ1-4; 8 bases are shared with TRBD1. Unmatched junction bases numbered 3, after V lost 3 bases and J lost 3 bases. This CDR3 comprises 15 residues. The CDR3 region is CASSFRGQANEKLFF. DNA of the CDR3: TGTGCCAGCAGTTTTCGGGGACAGGCTAATGAAAAACTGTTTTTT.

In regard to this clonotype: One junction end disagrees with the germline gene, perhaps due to a read error. The CDR3 is CATITRSHEQYF. CDR3 nucleotide sequence: TGTGCCACAATAACACGCTCCCACGAGCAGTACTTC. The chain combines TRBV28 with TRBJ2-7; D not certain. Germline V CDR1 and CDR2: MDHEN, SYDVKM. The CDR3 runs 12 residues.

This clonotype showed up just a few times. V and J are TRBV3-1 and TRBJ1-1; D is undetermined. The CDR3 spans 14 residues. The germline CDR1 and CDR2 sequences are LGHDT and YNNKEL (reference sequence). V lost 1 base to trimming and J lost 0 bases, with 6 bases between them. The chain's CDR3 is CASSQGFMNTEAFF. CDR3 in DNA: TGTGCCAGCAGCCAAGGGTTCATGAACACTGAAGCTTTCTTT.

The chain joins TRBV5-1 to TRBJ1-4; D gene ambiguous. V gave up 8 bases and J gave up 8 bases, with 13 bases separating them. Germline CDR1 reads SGHRS; CDR2 reads YFSETQ. The CDR3 sequence is 12 residues long. CDR3 nucleotides: TGCGCCAGGCTATTAGGAGTGGAAAAACTGTTTTTT. This translates into CARLLGVEKLFF. Full variable domain (remainder filled in from reference TRBV5-1 and TRBJ1-4): KAGVTQTPRYLIKTRGQQVTLSCSPISGHRSVSWYQQTPGQGLQFLFEYFSETQRNKGNFPGRFSGRQFSNSRSEMNVSTLELGDSALYLCARLLGVEKLFFGSGTQLSVL.

Only a few counts were recorded for this clonotype. This chain joins TRBV3-1 and TRBJ1-3; D uncertain. The V end lost 4 bases, the J end lost 2 bases, and 9 bases lay between the germline ends. Germline V gene lookup returns CDR1 LGHDT and CDR2 YNNKEL (reference sequence). The length of the CDR3 is 14 residues. CDR3 sequence reads: CASSLPPPGNTIYF. Here the CDR3 DNA reads TGTGCCAGCAGCCTCCCCCCCCCTGGAAACACCATATATTTT. Drawing the rest from reference TRBV3-1 and TRBJ1-3, the complete variable domain is DTAVSQTPKYLVTQMGNDKSIKCEQNLGHDTMYWYKQDSKKFLKIMFSYNNKELIINETVPNRFSPKSPDKAHLNLHINSLELGDSAVYFCASSLPPPGNTIYFGEGSWLTVV.

This clonotype was counted a few times. J is TRBJ1-1 and V is TRBV28; no definite D call. The germline CDR1 and CDR2 sequences are MDHEN and SYDVKM. CDR3 length: 12 residues. Trimming left V 5 bases short and J 6 bases short, with 10 bases between. As DNA, the CDR3 is TGTGCCAGCAGTATCATGCAAGCTGAAGCTTTCTTT. It translates to CASSIMQAEAFF.

The V gene is TRBV12-3 or TRBV12-4, the J gene TRBJ2-5, with D unclear. Trimming removed 2 bases at V and 2 bases at J, with 12 bases between. The length of the CDR3 is 15 residues. The CDR3 nucleotides are TGTGCCAGCAGTTTAATGGACGGTGCACAAGAGACCCAGTACTTC. It is translated as CASSLMDGAQETQYF.

The chain uses TRBV28 and TRBJ1-6, with a possible D match to TRBD1 (6 bases). CDR1 and CDR2 (germline): MDHEN, SYDVKM. V was cut by 5 bases and J by 5 bases, with 13 bases left in between. The CDR3 has 15 residues. Here the CDR3 reads CASSPGALDNSPLHF. CDR3 bases: TGTGCCAGCAGTCCAGGGGCTCTAGATAATTCACCCCTCCACTTT. Full variable domain (missing parts from reference TRBV28 and TRBJ1-6): DVKVTQSSRYLVKRTGEKVFLECVQDMDHENMFWYRQDPGLGLRLIYFSYDVKMKEKGDIPEGYSVSREKKERFSLILESASTNQTSMYLCASSPGALDNSPLHFGNGTRLTVT.

The J gene is TRBJ2-5, the V gene TRBV7-2; D unclear. This CDR3 has 14 amino acids. The V end lost 6 bases, the J end lost 7 bases, and 18 bases lay between the germline ends. Germline V lookup: CDR1 SGHTA, CDR2 FQGNSA. The CDR3 DNA reads as TGTGCCAGCAGTTTTGGTTCCGTAAAGGGGACCCAGTACTTC. It encodes CASSFGSVKGTQYF.

This chain joins TRBV6-2 or TRBV6-3 and TRBJ2-1; D may correspond to TRBD1 or TRBD2 (5 bases each). There are 13 residues in the CDR3. V was shortened by 4 bases and J by 6 bases, with 10 bases between the two germline ends. CDR1 MNHEY and CDR2 SVGEGT come from the germline V gene. CDR3 in amino acids: CASSSGPINEQFF. CDR3 coding DNA: TGTGCCAGCAGTTCGGGACCCATCAATGAGCAGTTCTTC.

The genes are TRBV6-5 and TRBJ2-2, with 9 positions matching TRBD1. The CDR3 is made up of 15 amino acids. The junction had 5 bases not matched to a gene; V was cut back by 7 bases and J by 2 bases. The germline gives CDR1 MNHEY, CDR2 SVGAGI. The chain's CDR3 is CASTSTGGNTGELFF. DNA for the CDR3: TGTGCCAGCACCAGTACAGGGGGCAACACCGGGGAGCTGTTTTTT.

J is TRBJ1-2 and V is TRBV4-3; 7 bases align to TRBD1. The CDR3 is 14 amino acids. The ends lost 1 base at V and 2 bases at J; junction bases unmatched: 1. The germline V gene has CDR1 LGHNA and CDR2 YSLEER. The CDR3 coding sequence is TGCGCCAGCAGCCAAGCGGGACAGAACTATGGCTACACCTTC. Amino acid sequence: CASSQAGQNYGYTF.

The table lists this clonotype with a few counts. The gene calls are TRBV5-1 and TRBJ2-6, with D unresolved. Looked up from germline, CDR1 is SGHRS and CDR2 is YFSETQ. The CDR3 runs 15 residues. Trimming left V 2 bases short and J 3 bases short, with 9 bases between. CDR3 DNA sequence: TGCGCCAGCAGCTTAGGAGCTTTTGGGGCCAACGTCCTGACTTTC. It specifies CASSLGAFGANVLTF.